This T cell receptor beta chain is from a study of CD8 T cells in Susac syndrome. Random hexamers were used to reverse transcribe roughly 0.45 to 1 ug of RNA. TCRdb re-called the immunoSEQ multiplex PCR reads through MiXCR, storing one row per CDR3 protein. The data show about 200,000 distinct CDR3 sequences, 85% to 95% seen once. CDR1 and CDR2 from the germline V gene are SGHVS and FQNEAQ. V was cut by 4 bases and J by 12 bases, with 10 bases left in between. This CDR3 is 11 amino acids long. TCR beta sequencing was performed on blood CD8+ and CD4+ T cells. V usage is TRBV7-8 and J usage is TRBJ2-1, with D possibly TRBD2 on 5 matching bases. This TCR was recovered from a human donor with multiple sclerosis. The specimen was CD4+ T cells from PBMCs. For the CDR3, the DNA is TGTGCCAGCAGCTGGGAGTTTCCGCAGTTCTTC. Amino acids: CASSWEFPQFF.